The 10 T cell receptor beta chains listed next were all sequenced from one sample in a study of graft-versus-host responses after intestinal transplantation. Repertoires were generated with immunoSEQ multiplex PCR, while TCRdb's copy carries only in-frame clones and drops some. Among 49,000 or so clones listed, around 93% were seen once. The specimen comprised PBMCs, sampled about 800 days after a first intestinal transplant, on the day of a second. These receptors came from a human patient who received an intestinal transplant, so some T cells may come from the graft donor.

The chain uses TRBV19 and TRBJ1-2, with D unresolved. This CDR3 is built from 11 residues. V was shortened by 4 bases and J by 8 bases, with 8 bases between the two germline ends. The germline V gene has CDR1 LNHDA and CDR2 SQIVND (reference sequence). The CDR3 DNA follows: TGTGCCAGTAGTACCAAAGGAGGCTACACCTTC. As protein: CASSTKGGYTF.

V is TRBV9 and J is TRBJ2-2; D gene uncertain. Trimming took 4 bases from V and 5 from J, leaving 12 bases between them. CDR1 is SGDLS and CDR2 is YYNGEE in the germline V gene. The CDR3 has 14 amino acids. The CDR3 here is CASSPQVGTGELFF. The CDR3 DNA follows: TGTGCCAGCAGCCCACAAGTCGGGACCGGGGAGCTGTTTTTT.

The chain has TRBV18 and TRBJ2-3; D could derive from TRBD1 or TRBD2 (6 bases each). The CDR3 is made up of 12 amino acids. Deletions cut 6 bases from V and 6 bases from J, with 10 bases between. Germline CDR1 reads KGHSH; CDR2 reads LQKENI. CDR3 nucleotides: TGTGCCAGCTCGCGAGGGGGGGATACGCAGTATTTT. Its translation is CASSRGGDTQYF.

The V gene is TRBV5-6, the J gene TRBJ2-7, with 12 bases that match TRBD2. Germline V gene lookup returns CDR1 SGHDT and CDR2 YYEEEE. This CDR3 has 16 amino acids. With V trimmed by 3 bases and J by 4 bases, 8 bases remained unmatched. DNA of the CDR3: TGTGCCAGCAGCTGGACTACTAGCGGGAGGACGTACGAGCAGTACTTC. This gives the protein CASSWTTSGRTYEQYF.

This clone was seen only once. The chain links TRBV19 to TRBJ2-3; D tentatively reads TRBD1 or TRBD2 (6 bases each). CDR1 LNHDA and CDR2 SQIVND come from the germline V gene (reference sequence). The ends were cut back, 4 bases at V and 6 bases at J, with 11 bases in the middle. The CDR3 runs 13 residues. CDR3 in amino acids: CASSTGAGDTQYF. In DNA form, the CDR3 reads TGTGCCAGTAGTACGGGGGCAGGGGATACGCAGTATTTT.

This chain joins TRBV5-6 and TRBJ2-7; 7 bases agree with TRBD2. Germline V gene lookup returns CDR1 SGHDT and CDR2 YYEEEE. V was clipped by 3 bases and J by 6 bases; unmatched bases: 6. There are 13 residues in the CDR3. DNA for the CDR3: TGTGCCAGCAGCTCCGGTTGGGGGGGCGAGCAGTACTTC. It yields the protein CASSSGWGGEQYF.

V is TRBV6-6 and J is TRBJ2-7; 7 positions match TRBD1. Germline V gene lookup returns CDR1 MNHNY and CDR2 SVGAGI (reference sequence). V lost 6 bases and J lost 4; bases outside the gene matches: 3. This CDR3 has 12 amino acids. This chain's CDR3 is CASSLTGYEQYF. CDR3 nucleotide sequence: TGTGCCAGCAGCTTGACAGGGTACGAGCAGTACTTC.

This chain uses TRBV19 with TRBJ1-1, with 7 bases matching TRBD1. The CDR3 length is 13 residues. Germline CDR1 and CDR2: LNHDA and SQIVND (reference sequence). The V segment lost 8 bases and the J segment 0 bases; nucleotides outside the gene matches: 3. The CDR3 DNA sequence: TGTGCCAGTCAGGACAGGTTGAACACTGAAGCTTTCTTT. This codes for CASQDRLNTEAFF.

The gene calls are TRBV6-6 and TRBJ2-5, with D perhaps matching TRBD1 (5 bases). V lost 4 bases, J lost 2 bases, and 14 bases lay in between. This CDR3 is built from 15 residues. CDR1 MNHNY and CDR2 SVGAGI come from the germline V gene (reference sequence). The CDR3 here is CASSFPQQGQETQYF. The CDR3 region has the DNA TGTGCCAGCAGTTTCCCACAGCAGGGTCAAGAGACCCAGTACTTC.

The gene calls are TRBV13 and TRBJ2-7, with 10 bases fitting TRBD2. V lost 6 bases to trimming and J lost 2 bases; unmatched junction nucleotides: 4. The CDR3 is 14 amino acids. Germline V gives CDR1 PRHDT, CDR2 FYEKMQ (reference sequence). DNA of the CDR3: TGTGCCAGCAGGGCTAGCGGGGGTACCTACGAGCAGTACTTC. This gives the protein CASRASGGTYEQYF.